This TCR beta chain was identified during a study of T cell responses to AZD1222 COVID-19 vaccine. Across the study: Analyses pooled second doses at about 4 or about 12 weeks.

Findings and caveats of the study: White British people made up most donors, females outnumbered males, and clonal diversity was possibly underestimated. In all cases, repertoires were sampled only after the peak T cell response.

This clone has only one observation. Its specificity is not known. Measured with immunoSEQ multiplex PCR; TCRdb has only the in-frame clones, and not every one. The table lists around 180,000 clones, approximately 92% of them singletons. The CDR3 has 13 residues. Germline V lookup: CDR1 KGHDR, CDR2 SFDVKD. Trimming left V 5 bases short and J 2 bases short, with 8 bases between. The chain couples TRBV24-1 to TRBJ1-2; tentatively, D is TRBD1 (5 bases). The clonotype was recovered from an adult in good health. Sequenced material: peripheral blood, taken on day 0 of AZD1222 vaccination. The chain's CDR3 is CATSVGENYGYTF. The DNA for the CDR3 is TGTGCCACCAGTGTAGGGGAGAACTATGGCTACACCTTC.